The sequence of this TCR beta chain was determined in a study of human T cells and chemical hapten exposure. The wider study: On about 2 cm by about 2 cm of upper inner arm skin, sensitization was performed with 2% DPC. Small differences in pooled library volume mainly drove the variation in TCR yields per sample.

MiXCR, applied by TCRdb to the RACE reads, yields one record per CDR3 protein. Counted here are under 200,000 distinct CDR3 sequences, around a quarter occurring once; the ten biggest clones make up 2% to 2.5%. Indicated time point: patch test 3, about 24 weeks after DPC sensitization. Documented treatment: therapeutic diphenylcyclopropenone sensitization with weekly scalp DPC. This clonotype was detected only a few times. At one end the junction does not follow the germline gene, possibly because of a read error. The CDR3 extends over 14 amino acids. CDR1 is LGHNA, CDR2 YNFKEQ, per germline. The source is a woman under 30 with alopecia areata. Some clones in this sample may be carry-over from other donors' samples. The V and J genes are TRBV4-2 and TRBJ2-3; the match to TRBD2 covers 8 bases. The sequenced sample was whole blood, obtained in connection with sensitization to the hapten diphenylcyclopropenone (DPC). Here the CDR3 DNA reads TGTGCCGGCAGCCCCGGGGGGGCCGTGGATACGCAGTATTTT. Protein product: CAGSPGGAVDTQYF.